This passage covers 12 T cell receptor beta chains from one sample sequenced in a study of blood T cells in healthy people across ages. Alongside a J-beta primer mix, a sample-barcoded 5' primer served in a second PCR lasting roughly 7 to 11 cycles. TCRdb re-called the 5' RACE reads with MiXCR, one entry per CDR3 protein. The repertoire has about 780,000 distinct CDR3 sequences, roughly 26% of them found once; the top ten carry 3%. These same data were also listed under a study on T cells of mothers and their children.

The sample comprised blood. These receptors were obtained from a boy aged 5-17 years in good health.

V and J are TRBV6-5 and TRBJ2-5; TRBD1 aligns across 7 bases. The germline CDR1 and CDR2 sequences are MNHEY and SVGAGI. The ends lost 6 bases at V and 4 bases at J; junction bases unmatched: 11. CDR3 size: 15 residues. The CDR3 bases are TGTGCCAGCAGCCAGGGGGATCAGATGGGAGAGACCCAGTACTTC. This gives the protein CASSQGDQMGETQYF.

This clonotype occurred a few times. The V and J genes are TRBV20-1 and TRBJ2-3, with a weak D call TRBD2 (6 bases). Germline CDR1 DFQATT, CDR2 SNEGSKA (reference sequence). The CDR3 has 14 residues. V was cut by 3 bases and J by 5 bases, with 15 bases left in between. CDR3: CSASLGNGRDTQYF. The CDR3 DNA is TGCAGTGCTAGTCTGGGGAACGGGAGAGATACGCAGTATTTT.

In its sample, this clonotype was seen a few times. CDR3 sequence reads: CASQLTLMIAGGRGQETQYF. The CDR3 bases are TGTGCCAGCCAGCTAACGCTGATGATAGCGGGGGGGCGCGGGCAAGAGACCCAGTACTTC. The chain is built from TRBV2 and TRBJ2-5; TRBD2 matches at 11 bases. CDR1 is SNHLY, CDR2 FYNNEI, per germline. The trim removed 8 bases at V and 2 bases at J, leaving 22 bases unmatched. The CDR3 is made up of 20 amino acids.

The CDR3 nucleotides are TGTGCCAGCAGCCAAGGCACTTCAGATACGCAGTATTTT. Protein product: CASSQGTSDTQYF. The chain is built from TRBV3-1 and TRBJ2-3; D is unresolved. Looked up from germline, CDR1 is LGHDT and CDR2 is YNNKEL (reference sequence). Trimming took 1 base from V and 4 from J, leaving 6 bases between them. The CDR3 covers 13 residues.

The chain employs TRBV24-1 and TRBJ2-5; 11 nucleotides agree with TRBD2. The last part of the DNA fits TRBJ2-1 better; the J call may be wrong. Germline assignment: CDR1 KGHDR and CDR2 SFDVKD. CDR3 length equals 16 residues. The CDR3 sequence: CATSDPALAGDNEQFF. DNA for the CDR3: TGTGCCACCAGTGACCCGGCACTAGCGGGGGACAATGAGCAGTTCTTC.

The chain recombines TRBV6-6 with TRBJ1-5; D unclear. Trimming pared 3 bases from V and 3 bases from J, leaving 9 bases between. The length of the CDR3 is 14 residues. In germline, CDR1 is MNHNY, CDR2 SVGAGI (reference sequence). DNA for the CDR3: TGTGCCAGCAGTTATGGAAGAAACAATCAGCCCCAGCATTTT. Its translation: CASSYGRNNQPQHF.

The CDR3 here is CASSQDDGTQYF. The CDR3 DNA reads TGTGCCAGCAGCCAGGATGACGGTACGCAGTATTTT. This chain connects TRBV7-3 to TRBJ2-3; D not resolved. This CDR3 is 12 amino acids long. Trimming shortened V by 5 bases and J by 8 bases, and 11 bases separated the two germline ends. Germline-derived CDR1 and CDR2 are SGHTA and FQGTGA.

The rearrangement uses TRBV30 and TRBJ2-5; the match to TRBD2 covers 7 bases. V lost 4 bases and J lost 11; bases outside the gene matches: 19. The CDR3 covers 15 residues. Germline V CDR1 and CDR2: GTSNPN, SVGIG (reference sequence). This CDR3 reads CAWMSPKAGRVEQYF. For the CDR3, the DNA is TGTGCCTGGATGTCCCCCAAGGCAGGGAGGGTAGAGCAGTACTTC.

This clonotype has more than one count but fewer than ten. The rearrangement joins TRBV7-6 to TRBJ2-5; D remains ambiguous. Per germline, CDR1 SGHVS and CDR2 FNYEAQ. The CDR3 spans 14 residues. V lost 0 bases to trimming and J lost 4 bases, with 9 bases between them. The CDR3 region has the DNA TGTGCCAGCAGCTTAGCGGTGGATGGAGAGACCCAGTACTTC. Its translation: CASSLAVDGETQYF.

In this sample, this clonotype turned up a few times. V and J are TRBV12-3 or TRBV12-4 and TRBJ2-3; the match to TRBD1 covers 7 bases. CDR3 length: 14 amino acids. The ends lost 10 bases at V and 1 base at J; junction bases unmatched: 8. The CDR3 DNA reads as TGTGCCACCGGACAGGCTGCACGCACAGATACGCAGTATTTT. Its protein product is CATGQAARTDTQYF.

Concerning this clonotype itself: One junction end does not reproduce the germline sequence, and a read error may be involved. The chain carries TRBV9 and TRBJ2-3; no reliable D call. Germline lookup yields CDR1 SGDLS and CDR2 YYNGEE. CDR3 size: 12 residues. The CDR3 is CASAGFTDTQYF. The CDR3 DNA is TGTGCCAGTGCAGGATTCACAGATACGCAGTACTTT.

This clonotype was seen more than once but under ten times. The chain combines TRBV2 with TRBJ2-3, with D possibly matching TRBD1 (6 bases). Deletions cut 0 bases from V and 1 base from J, with 17 bases between. The CDR3 runs 18 residues. Germline V gene data show CDR1 as SNHLY and CDR2 as FYNNEI. As DNA, the CDR3 is TGTGCCAGCAGTGAAGCGCCGTGGGGGCTTCGGGGCACAGATACGCAGTATTTT. Its protein product is CASSEAPWGLRGTDTQYF.